A selection of T cell receptor beta chains follows, all from one sample in a study of CD8+ T cells in alopecia areata. This table comes from immunoSEQ multiplex PCR, and its TCRdb copy is limited to in-frame clones, with some not included. This table holds roughly 200,000 clones, approximately 53% found once. The starting material was CD8+ T cells sorted from blood, obtained at week 24, from a patient treated with tofacitinib. These receptors all stem from a human donor with alopecia areata. The CDR3 runs from the conserved cysteine through the conserved F or W. Each record gives: J gene, clone size, V gene, D gene, CDR3 protein, CDR3 DNA. The D gene is left open where the match is weak. Rows give clone size only sometimes, using once, few, many, or a class for an expanded clone.

J: TRBJ1-2
size: NA
V: TRBV25-1
D: NA
CDR3: CASSHGTFNYGYTF
DNA: TGTGCCAGCAGCCACGGGACTTTTAACTATGGCTACACCTTC

J: TRBJ1-5
size: NA
V: TRBV5-6
D: TRBD1
CDR3: CASSEKGQGRNQPQHF
DNA: TGTGCCAGCAGCGAAAAGGGACAGGGTCGGAATCAGCCCCAGCATTTT

J: TRBJ1-2
size: NA
V: TRBV29-1
D: NA
CDR3: CSVDNRDGRGYTF
DNA: TGCAGCGTTGACAACAGGGACGGCAGGGGCTACACCTTC

J: TRBJ2-3
size: NA
V: TRBV6-4
D: NA
CDR3: CASSESGLANPTDTQYF
DNA: TGTGCCAGCAGTGAATCTGGGTTAGCAAACCCCACAGATACGCAGTATTTT

J: TRBJ2-3
size: few
V: TRBV7-9
D: TRBD1
CDR3: CASSPPGQGLRDTQYF
DNA: TGTGCCAGCAGCCCCCCCGGACAGGGATTAAGAGATACGCAGTATTTT

J: TRBJ2-7
size: NA
V: TRBV5-1
D: TRBD1
CDR3: CASSIGTGVNEQYF
DNA: TGCGCCAGCAGCATCGGGACAGGGGTCAACGAGCAGTACTTC

J: TRBJ2-2
size: NA
V: TRBV10-3
D: NA
CDR3: CAISDRSGELFF
DNA: TGTGCCATCAGTGATAGGTCCGGGGAGCTGTTTTTT

J: TRBJ1-2
size: NA
V: TRBV2
D: NA
CDR3: CASSEAEQGHNGYTF
DNA: TGTGCCAGCAGTGAAGCGGAACAGGGCCACAATGGCTACACCTTC

J: TRBJ1-2
size: NA
V: TRBV7-9
D: TRBD1
CDR3: CASSYPGQGGGYTF
DNA: TGTGCCAGCAGCTATCCGGGACAGGGTGGTGGCTACACCTTC

J: TRBJ2-3
size: NA
V: TRBV30
D: NA
CDR3: CASSSDSTDTQYF
DNA: TGTGCCTCCTCCTCAGACAGCACAGATACGCAGTATTTT

J: TRBJ2-1
size: NA
V: TRBV5-4
D: NA
CDR3: CASNNLGTPKGYEQFF
DNA: TGTGCCAGCAACAACTTGGGGACTCCAAAGGGGTATGAGCAGTTCTTC

J: TRBJ2-3
size: NA
V: TRBV4-3
D: NA
CDR3: CASSQVGTGIRDTQYF
DNA: TGCGCCAGCAGCCAGGTTGGGACGGGGATTCGGGATACGCAGTATTTT

J: TRBJ1-1
size: NA
V: TRBV29-1
D: NA
CDR3: CSVDSQNTEAFF
DNA: TGCAGCGTTGATAGTCAAAACACTGAAGCTTTCTTT

J: TRBJ2-7
size: NA
V: TRBV7-2
D: TRBD1
CDR3: CASSFGTGSSYEQYF
DNA: TGTGCCAGCAGCTTTGGGACAGGGAGCTCCTACGAGCAGTACTTC

J: TRBJ2-2
size: NA
V: TRBV5-1
D: NA
CDR3: CASSLEVSGELFF
DNA: TGCGCCAGCAGCTTGGAAGTGTCCGGGGAGCTGTTTTTT

J: TRBJ1-4
size: NA
V: TRBV2
D: NA
CDR3: CASRIPKGGRREKLFF
DNA: TGTGCCAGCAGAATCCCGAAGGGGGGAAGGCGTGAAAAACTGTTTTTT

J: TRBJ2-7
size: NA
V: TRBV5-1
D: NA
CDR3: CASSPGHERGEQYF
DNA: TGCGCCAGCAGCCCGGGACATGAAAGAGGCGAGCAGTACTTC

J: TRBJ1-5
size: NA
V: TRBV5-1
D: NA
CDR3: CASSTRDIRFQPQHF
DNA: TGCGCCAGCAGCACCCGGGACATCAGGTTCCAGCCCCAGCATTTT

J: TRBJ2-1
size: few
V: TRBV29-1
D: TRBD1
CDR3: CSAGQGVTNEQFF
DNA: TGCAGCGCCGGACAGGGTGTGACCAATGAGCAGTTCTTC

J: TRBJ2-1
size: NA
V: TRBV5-6
D: TRBD1
CDR3: CASSLDGQGGRNEQFF
DNA: TGTGCCAGCAGCTTGGATGGACAGGGGGGTAGGAATGAGCAGTTCTTC

J: TRBJ2-3
size: NA
V: TRBV19
D: NA
CDR3: CASRNTDTQYF
DNA: TGTGCCAGTAGAAACACAGATACGCAGTATTTT

J: TRBJ2-3
size: NA
V: TRBV5-1
D: TRBD2
CDR3: CASSPSGTSGELDTQYF
DNA: TGCGCCAGCAGCCCGAGCGGGACTAGCGGGGAGCTAGATACGCAGTATTTT

J: TRBJ1-6
size: NA
V: TRBV19
D: TRBD1
CDR3: CASSRTGTNSPLHF
DNA: TGTGCCAGTAGCCGGACAGGGACAAATTCACCCCTCCACTTT

J: TRBJ1-1
size: NA
V: TRBV7-9
D: NA
CDR3: CATLQVNTEAFF
DNA: TGTGCCACTCTTCAGGTGAACACTGAAGCTTTCTTT